This entry lists 18 T cell receptor beta chains sequenced from one sample in a study of molecular identifiers for immune sequencing clone quantification. MiXCR, run by TCRdb on the PCR reads, gives a single entry per CDR3 protein. The sample lists hundreds of thousands of distinct CDR3 sequences; roughly 25% were seen once. The specimen was naive CD8+ T cells from blood, with Jurkat cell RNA spiked in. The subset is: FACS-sorted CD8+CD4-CCR7+CD45RA+ naive T cells. The source is a human donor in good health. Some libraries in this study had Jurkat cell RNA spiked in.

This clonotype has more than one count but fewer than ten. The chain combines TRBV19 with TRBJ2-7, with TRBD2 identical over 13 bases. In germline, CDR1 is LNHDA, CDR2 SQIVND (reference sequence). J lost 6 bases, V lost 5 bases, and 4 bases had no gene match. CDR3 size: 14 residues. CDR3 amino acids: CASSPGLAGFEQYF. CDR3 DNA: TGTGCCAGTAGTCCGGGACTAGCGGGGTTCGAGCAGTACTTC.

This clonotype was detected ten times or more. The rearrangement joins TRBV4-3 to TRBJ1-1; tentative D call: TRBD1 (5 bases). This CDR3 spans 13 amino acids. Germline-derived CDR1 and CDR2 are LGHNA and YSLEER. V lost 4 bases, J lost 3 bases, and 9 bases lay in between. CDR3: CASSRQGDTEAFF. As DNA, the CDR3 is TGCGCCAGCAGCCGCCAGGGAGACACTGAAGCTTTCTTT.

As to this clonotype: This could be a read error, since a much larger clone is one nucleotide away. The gene calls are TRBV7-2 and TRBJ2-7; 9 nucleotides agree with TRBD2. The CDR3 has 15 residues. V gave up 3 bases and J gave up 3 bases; unmatched junction bases: 6. Germline CDR1 and CDR2: SGHTA and FQGNSA. The CDR3 spells CASSFDPSGVYEQYF. The CDR3 coding sequence is TGTGCCAGCAGCTTTGATCCTAGCGGGGTCTACGAGCAGTACTTC.

In this sample, this clonotype turned up many times. Here the CDR3 reads CSVGAGQGLTGELFF. The CDR3 DNA reads as TGCAGCGTTGGCGCGGGGCAGGGTTTGACCGGGGAGCTGTTTTTT. The chain has TRBV29-1 and TRBJ2-2, with D possibly matching TRBD2 (6 bases). The V end lost 4 bases, the J end lost 5 bases, and 17 bases lay between the germline ends. CDR1 and CDR2 from the germline V gene are SQVTM and ANQGSEA. This CDR3 contains 15 residues.

The table lists this clonotype with a few counts. The V and J genes are TRBV4-3 and TRBJ2-1; 10 bases match TRBD2. Per germline, CDR1 LGHNA and CDR2 YSLEER. V lost 0 bases to trimming and J lost 8 bases; unmatched junction nucleotides: 10. The CDR3 is made up of 17 amino acids. CDR3 in amino acids: CASSQDWLAGVNHEQFF. The CDR3 DNA is TGCGCCAGCAGCCAAGATTGGCTAGCGGGAGTAAACCATGAGCAGTTCTTC.

About this clonotype: It may be a read error: a sequence one base away is much more abundant. The V gene is TRBV7-2, the J gene TRBJ2-7; 9 bases agree with TRBD2. Germline assignment: CDR1 SGHTA and CDR2 FQGNSA. The CDR3 consists of 19 residues. The DNA for the CDR3 is TGTGCCAGCAGCTTAGCGCGGGAGGGCCGGTTACGTAGCTCCTACGCGCAGTACTTC. This codes for CASSLAREGRLRSSYAQYF.

This clonotype has at least ten counts. The chain links TRBV7-9 to TRBJ2-7, with a possible D match to TRBD1 (6 bases). V was clipped by 5 bases and J by 0 bases, with 14 bases between them. CDR1 and CDR2 (germline): SEHNR, FQNEAQ (reference sequence). The CDR3 has 15 amino acids. This CDR3 is CASSPTDRYSYEQYF. The CDR3 nucleotides are TGTGCCAGCAGCCCCACCGACAGGTACTCCTACGAGCAGTACTTC.

This clonotype showed up many times. The chain uses TRBV29-1 and TRBJ2-2; possible D gene TRBD2, 6 bases. V lost 4 bases and J lost 6, with 9 bases in between. Per germline, CDR1 SQVTM and CDR2 ANQGSEA. CDR3 length: 12 amino acids. CDR3 DNA sequence: TGCAGCGTTGTGGGGGAGGCCGGGGAGCTGTTTTTT. Translation: CSVVGEAGELFF.

In the case of this clonotype: A much larger clone lies a single base off, so this may be a read error. The conserved phenylalanine or tryptophan normally closing the CDR3 is absent here, so this likely arose from a read error. The J gene is TRBJ1-1, the V gene TRBV12-3 or TRBV12-4, with 7 bases that match TRBD1. Trimming cost V 5 bases and J 8 bases; bases outside gene matches: 11. The length of the CDR3 is 14 residues. The CDR3 protein is CASSPYERTGEAFY. As DNA, the CDR3 is TGTGCCAGCAGTCCATACGAGAGGACAGGCGAAGCTTTCTAT.

Details on this clonotype: This may arise from a read error, as a much more abundant clone is one base away. The conserved closing phenylalanine or tryptophan is absent in this CDR3, likely reflecting a read error. The chain links TRBV27 to TRBJ2-7; TRBD2 matches at 7 bases. The CDR3 totals 15 residues. Germline CDR1 reads MNHEY; CDR2 reads SMNVEV (reference sequence). Unmatched junction bases numbered 7, after V lost 3 bases and J lost 2 bases. The CDR3 here is CASSFSGGSTYEQYL. The CDR3 region has the DNA TGTGCCAGCAGTTTTTCTGGCGGGAGTACCTACGAGCAGTACTTA.

This clonotype was counted a few times. This chain links TRBV4-1 with TRBJ2-1, with D possibly matching TRBD2 (6 bases). CDR3 length: 13 residues. Germline assignment: CDR1 MGHRA and CDR2 YSYEKL. The V end lost 1 base, the J end lost 10 bases, and 11 bases lay between the germline ends. This chain's CDR3 is CASSQGRGGEQFF. The CDR3 region has the DNA TGCGCCAGCAGCCAAGGAAGGGGAGGAGAGCAGTTCTTC.

This clonotype was detected only a few times. The chain combines TRBV6-2 or TRBV6-3 with TRBJ2-7; D might be TRBD1 (6 bases). The CDR3 is 14 amino acids. V was shortened by 6 bases and J by 3 bases, with 15 bases between the two germline ends. In germline, CDR1 is MNHEY, CDR2 SVGEGT. The CDR3 protein is CASSHRVGVYEQYF. The CDR3 DNA reads TGTGCCAGCAGCCACAGGGTGGGGGTCTACGAGCAGTACTTC.

Details on this clonotype: Likely a read error: the CDR3 ends without its conserved phenylalanine or tryptophan. V usage is TRBV11-2 and J usage is TRBJ2-5; no firm D call. The CDR3 is 11 amino acids. Germline V gene data show CDR1 as SGHAT and CDR2 as FQNNGV. V was pared by 1 base and J by 10 bases, with 7 bases between. The CDR3 DNA sequence: TGTGCCAGCAGCTTAGGGGAAATCCAGTACTCC. Its protein product is CASSLGEIQYS.

This clonotype has only a few counts. J is TRBJ2-7 and V is TRBV6-2 or TRBV6-3; 8 bases match TRBD2. Per germline, CDR1 MNHEY and CDR2 SVGEGT. The CDR3 contains 15 residues. V gave up 6 bases and J gave up 3 bases; unmatched junction bases: 10. CDR3 nucleotide sequence: TGTGCCAGCAGCTTCGATGCGGGACTAGTCTACGAGCAGTACTTC. Its protein is CASSFDAGLVYEQYF.

A word on this clonotype: A read error is possible here, since a much larger clone lies one base away. The rearrangement joins TRBV29-1 to TRBJ2-5, with 11 bases aligning to TRBD1. CDR1 and CDR2 (germline): SQVTM, ANQGSEA. The CDR3 is made up of 15 amino acids. In nucleotides, the CDR3 is TGCAGCGTTGACACCGGGACAGGGGGTTTAGAGGCCCAGTACTTC. This sequence encodes CSVDTGTGGLEAQYF.

Worth noting for this clonotype: An end of the junction differs from the germline gene, which may be a read error. This rearrangement joins TRBV30 to TRBJ1-2, with a tentative D call TRBD1 (5 bases). Germline lookup yields CDR1 GTSNPN and CDR2 SVGIG (reference sequence). The CDR3 is 13 residues long. The CDR3 here is CAWRPGLGYGYAF. The DNA of the CDR3 is TGTGCCTGGAGGCCGGGGCTTGGCTATGGCTACGCCTTC.

As to this clonotype: A much larger clone lies a single base off, so this may be a read error. The chain carries TRBV28 and TRBJ1-5, with D perhaps TRBD1 (5 bases). Germline-derived CDR1 and CDR2 are MDHEN and SYDVKM. V was trimmed by 3 bases and J by 5 bases, leaving 14 bases between them. The CDR3 has 15 residues. CDR3 in amino acids: CASSLFRGTDQPQHF. CDR3 bases: TGTGCCAGCAGTTTGTTTAGAGGGACCGATCAGCCCCAGCATTTT. Looking up the rest from reference TRBV28 and TRBJ1-5 gives the full variable domain: DVKVTQSSRYLVKRTGEKVFLECVQDMDHENMFWYRQDPGLGLRLIYFSYDVKMKEKGDIPEGYSVSREKKERFSLILESASTNQTSMYLCASSLFRGTDQPQHFGDGTRLSIL.

In its sample, this clonotype was seen a few times. V gene TRBV20-1 combines with J gene TRBJ2-7; D not resolved. In germline, CDR1 is DFQATT, CDR2 SNEGSKA (reference sequence). The CDR3 is made up of 12 amino acids. The germline V and J ends were trimmed by 6 bases and 0 bases, with 9 bases remaining between them. The CDR3 DNA sequence: TGCAGTGCGAGACACACCTCCTACGAGCAGTACTTC. It encodes CSARHTSYEQYF.